These 31 T cell receptor beta chains originate from one sample sequenced in a study of shared T cell receptors in the human thymus. Produced via immunoSEQ multiplex PCR; TCRdb's table is partial and in-frame only. The table lists 500,000 to 750,000 clones, around 89% of them singletons. These same records also appear under a second study, on human thymus T cells.

Sequencing was done on a sample of thymocytes. Source of these receptors: a boy under three years old with a congenital heart defect.

The chain links TRBV23-1 to TRBJ1-2; 9 bases match TRBD1. TRBV23-1 belongs to the ORF category, with a function that is uncertain. V shed 2 bases and J 4 bases; nucleotides not matched to a gene: 2. The CDR3 is made up of 14 amino acids. The CDR3 region has the DNA TGCGCCAGCAGTCAAGGGACAGGGCCCTATGGCTACACCTTC. Translation: CASSQGTGPYGYTF.

This rearrangement joins TRBV10-3 to TRBJ1-1; D is uncertain. The CDR3 sequence is 14 residues long. Trimming left V 7 bases short and J 5 bases short, with 17 bases between. Germline V CDR1 and CDR2: ENHRY, SYGVKD. The CDR3 sequence: CAITPRPGWTEAFF. In nucleotides, the CDR3 is TGTGCCATCACCCCACGGCCGGGGTGGACTGAAGCTTTCTTT.

The chain is built from TRBV10-1 and TRBJ2-1; D perhaps matches TRBD2 (6 bases). The germline V and J ends were trimmed by 5 bases and 2 bases, with 13 bases remaining between them. The CDR3 covers 15 residues. Looked up from germline, CDR1 is WNHNN and CDR2 is SYGVQD (reference sequence). The CDR3 sequence: CASSLSGPAYNEQFF. In nucleotides, the CDR3 is TGCGCCAGCAGTTTAAGCGGGCCCGCCTACAATGAGCAGTTCTTC.

V gene TRBV5-6 combines with J gene TRBJ1-4; TRBD1 agrees at 10 bases. The V and J ends lost 4 bases and 6 bases, in that order; junction bases with no gene match: 6. This CDR3 contains 15 residues. Germline V gene lookup returns CDR1 SGHDT and CDR2 YYEEEE. In DNA form, the CDR3 reads TGTGCCAGCAGCCCCCGGACAGGGGGGGATGAAAAACTGTTTTTT. It encodes CASSPRTGGDEKLFF.

The genes are TRBV5-4 and TRBJ2-2; a possible D gene is TRBD1 (6 bases). This CDR3 spans 16 amino acids. Trimming left V 0 bases short and J 6 bases short, with 15 bases between. Germline V gene sequence: CDR1 SGHNT, CDR2 YYREEE (reference sequence). The CDR3 loop is CASSLEGLGAPGELFF. Here the CDR3 DNA reads TGTGCCAGCAGCTTGGAAGGTCTGGGGGCCCCCGGGGAGCTGTTTTTT. Using reference TRBV5-4 and TRBJ2-2 for the parts outside the CDR3, the full variable domain is ETGVTQSPTHLIKTRGQQVTLRCSSQSGHNTVSWYQQALGQGPQFIFQYYREEENGRGNFPPRFSGLQFPNYSSELNVNALELDDSALYLCASSLEGLGAPGELFFGEGSRLTVL.

The chain combines TRBV5-1 with TRBJ2-2; 7 nucleotides match TRBD2. V trimming: 9 bases; J trimming: 3 bases; junction bases outside the gene matches: 8. The CDR3 contains 14 residues. The germline V gene has CDR1 SGHRS and CDR2 YFSETQ. CDR3 sequence reads: CANRGGTYTGELFF. CDR3 coding DNA: TGCGCCAACCGGGGAGGGACTTACACCGGGGAGCTGTTTTTT.

This clone was detected only once. The chain joins TRBV5-1 to TRBJ1-2; D perhaps matches TRBD1 (5 bases). The CDR3 totals 16 residues. Trimming stripped 2 bases from V and 4 bases from J, with 18 bases between. Looked up from germline, CDR1 is SGHRS and CDR2 is YFSETQ. Written as DNA, the CDR3 is TGCGCCAGCAGCTTTCTGACAGCCCCAGATCCCTATGGCTACACCTTC. Translation gives CASSFLTAPDPYGYTF.

V gene TRBV5-1 combines with J gene TRBJ1-1, with TRBD1 matching over 7 bases. CDR1 and CDR2 from the germline V gene are SGHRS and YFSETQ. This CDR3 contains 20 residues. The V segment lost 6 bases and the J segment 5 bases; nucleotides outside the gene matches: 28. Here the CDR3 reads CASKPMGGQFFGSEKTEAFF. The CDR3 DNA is TGCGCCAGCAAGCCAATGGGGGGACAGTTCTTTGGGAGTGAGAAGACTGAAGCTTTCTTT.

This clone is a singleton in its sample. This sequence joins TRBV27 and TRBJ2-1; 15 positions match TRBD2. Germline assignment: CDR1 MNHEY and CDR2 SMNVEV (reference sequence). V was pared by 7 bases and J by 5 bases, with 18 bases of the junction left unmatched. The CDR3 contains 20 residues. The CDR3 DNA is TGTGCCAGCATACACCGCCCGGGGGGACTAGCGGGAGGCCGTGACAATGAGCAGTTCTTC. This sequence encodes CASIHRPGGLAGGRDNEQFF.

The chain has TRBV5-1 and TRBJ2-7; 13 bases match TRBD2. The CDR3 length is 19 residues. Germline CDR1 SGHRS, CDR2 YFSETQ. J lost 0 bases, V lost 3 bases, and 12 bases had no gene match. CDR3 amino acids: CASSYTGLAGLRSSYEQYF. DNA of the CDR3: TGCGCCAGCAGCTACACGGGACTAGCGGGGTTGCGTTCCTCCTACGAGCAGTACTTC.

V and J are TRBV11-3 and TRBJ2-2, with 12 bases lining up with TRBD2. The CDR3 length is 18 residues. V was clipped by 1 base and J by 4 bases; unmatched bases: 7. The germline CDR1 and CDR2 sequences are SGHNT and YENEEA. DNA of the CDR3: TGTGCCAGCAGCTTAGGAGCTAGCGGGAGGGCCAGCACCGGGGAGCTGTTTTTT. The encoded protein is CASSLGASGRASTGELFF.

CDR3 nucleotide sequence: TGTGCCAGCAGCTGGGACAGGGAGCCCAATCATGAGCAGTTCTTC. Amino acid sequence: CASSWDREPNHEQFF. V and J are TRBV5-6 and TRBJ2-1; 9 bases fit TRBD1. V lost 3 bases, J lost 8 bases, and 9 bases stayed unmatched. CDR3 size: 15 residues. Germline V lookup: CDR1 SGHDT, CDR2 YYEEEE.

V and J are TRBV7-9 and TRBJ2-6; TRBD1 matches at 11 bases. CDR3 length equals 16 residues. The J segment lost 2 bases and the V segment lost 4 bases, leaving 1 base of the junction unmatched. CDR1 SEHNR and CDR2 FQNEAQ come from the germline V gene (reference sequence). The CDR3 region is CASSWGQGAGANVLTF. In DNA, the CDR3 is TGTGCCAGCAGCTGGGGACAGGGGGCTGGGGCCAACGTCCTGACTTTC.

The V and J genes are TRBV27 and TRBJ2-4; 7 nucleotides match TRBD1. This CDR3 has 15 residues. J was trimmed by 6 bases and V by 6 bases; bases with no gene match: 11. Germline CDR1 and CDR2: MNHEY and SMNVEV (reference sequence). The CDR3 bases are TGTGCCAGCAGCCCGAAGACCCGGGACAGAAACATTCAGTACTTC. Translation: CASSPKTRDRNIQYF.

The rearrangement uses TRBV12-1 and TRBJ2-5; the table's D call, TRBD2, has no DNA check behind it. TRBV12-1 is described as a pseudogene. There are 14 residues in the CDR3. The CDR3 is CASNPGGPRETQYF. The CDR3 DNA is TGTGCCAGCAACCCGGGAGGGCCTCGGGAGACCCAGTACTTC.

The chain couples TRBV5-1 to TRBJ2-1; 7 positions agree with TRBD2. V lost 0 bases and J lost 1; bases outside the gene matches: 19. The CDR3 totals 21 residues. Germline CDR1 and CDR2: SGHRS and YFSETQ. The CDR3 sequence: CASSLGLAMPPGGDSYNEQFF. CDR3 nucleotide sequence: TGCGCCAGCAGCTTGGGACTAGCAATGCCTCCCGGCGGAGATTCCTACAATGAGCAGTTCTTC.

V and J are TRBV11-3 and TRBJ2-1; weak D call: TRBD2 (5 bases). The CDR3 has 16 amino acids. Germline CDR1 is SGHNT and CDR2 is YENEEA. Deletions cut 1 base from V and 2 bases from J, with 12 bases between. The CDR3 is CASSLGPLEPYNEQFF. The CDR3 coding sequence is TGTGCCAGCAGCTTAGGTCCACTAGAGCCCTACAATGAGCAGTTCTTC.

The gene calls are TRBV5-4 and TRBJ1-4; 8 nucleotides line up with TRBD1. V trimming: 3 bases; J trimming: 0 bases; junction bases outside the gene matches: 7. Germline assignment: CDR1 SGHNT and CDR2 YYREEE (reference sequence). The CDR3 totals 17 residues. For the CDR3, the DNA is TGTGCCAGCAGCTCCCTCGGACAGGGCGCAACTAATGAAAAACTGTTTTTT. It codes for CASSSLGQGATNEKLFF.

The rearrangement joins TRBV19 to TRBJ2-2; maybe TRBD1 (5 bases). The CDR3 loop spans 19 amino acids. Trimming shortened V by 9 bases and J by 3 bases, and 29 bases separated the two germline ends. Germline V gives CDR1 LNHDA, CDR2 SQIVND (reference sequence). In nucleotides, the CDR3 is TGTGCCAGCGCTGGGGCTGGCCTCTCGGAAAGATCGGACACCGGGGAGCTGTTTTTT. Residues: CASAGAGLSERSDTGELFF.

This chain links TRBV7-9 with TRBJ2-1; 7 bases fit TRBD1. This CDR3 comprises 14 residues. Germline values: CDR1 SEHNR, CDR2 FQNEAQ (reference sequence). V lost 3 bases and J lost 6; bases outside the gene matches: 5. The CDR3 DNA reads TGTGCCAGCAGCTTGACAGGGTGGTCCAATGAGCAGTTCTTC. It specifies CASSLTGWSNEQFF.

The V call is TRBV9, the J call TRBJ2-1, with 9 bases that match TRBD2. The CDR3 covers 16 residues. Looked up from germline, CDR1 is SGDLS and CDR2 is YYNGEE. V lost 4 bases to trimming and J lost 2 bases; unmatched junction nucleotides: 7. The CDR3 sequence: CASSPLAGGPYNEQFF. The CDR3 region has the DNA TGTGCCAGCAGCCCCCTGGCGGGAGGGCCCTACAATGAGCAGTTCTTC.

The rearrangement joins TRBV27 to TRBJ1-1, with D possibly being TRBD1 (6 bases). This CDR3 is 16 amino acids long. The germline V gene encodes CDR1 MNHEY and CDR2 SMNVEV (reference sequence). V lost 2 bases, J lost 1 base, and 14 bases lay in between. This chain's CDR3 is CASSLPPKTGNTEAFF. The CDR3 region has the DNA TGTGCCAGCAGTTTACCCCCCAAGACAGGGAACACTGAAGCTTTCTTT.

This sequence joins TRBV7-2 and TRBJ2-3, with a tentative D call TRBD2 (5 bases). Germline V gene lookup returns CDR1 SGHTA and CDR2 FQGNSA. The CDR3 is 14 amino acids. Trimming cost V 3 bases and J 1 base, with 8 bases left between them. The CDR3 is CASSFEGRTDTQYF. The CDR3 coding sequence is TGTGCCAGCAGCTTTGAGGGTCGCACAGATACGCAGTATTTT.

The V and J genes are TRBV13 and TRBJ1-1, with D tentatively TRBD1 (5 bases). Looked up from germline, CDR1 is PRHDT and CDR2 is FYEKMQ (reference sequence). This CDR3 comprises 14 residues. The V end lost 6 bases, the J end lost 5 bases, and 16 bases lay between the germline ends. This CDR3 is CASSMSGGGTEAFF. The CDR3 region has the DNA TGTGCCAGCAGTATGTCGGGGGGAGGGACTGAAGCTTTCTTT.

The chain employs TRBV25-1 and TRBJ2-7, with 8 bases fitting TRBD2. Germline values: CDR1 MGHDK, CDR2 SYGVNS. V was pared by 4 bases and J by 6 bases, with 14 bases of the junction left unmatched. The CDR3 totals 16 residues. CDR3 nucleotide sequence: TGTGCCAGCAGTGGTGGCGGGAGGCCCCCCCAGGGCGAGCAGTACTTC. This gives the protein CASSGGGRPPQGEQYF.

This chain uses TRBV4-1 with TRBJ2-5, with TRBD2 matching over 14 bases. The germline CDR1 and CDR2 sequences are MGHRA and YSYEKL. CDR3 size: 16 residues. Trimming took 3 bases from V and 4 from J; bases not matched to a gene: 4. CDR3 protein: CASSQGTSGRLETQYF. CDR3 coding DNA: TGCGCCAGCAGCCAGGGGACTAGCGGGAGACTAGAGACCCAGTACTTC.

The chain has TRBV6-5 and TRBJ1-4, with 12 bases fitting TRBD1. This CDR3 is built from 14 residues. CDR1 is MNHEY and CDR2 is SVGAGI in the germline V gene. Losses at the gene ends were 8 bases for V and 15 bases for J; bases not matched to a gene: 13. CDR3 sequence: CASGPRDRGLILFF. Written as DNA, the CDR3 is TGTGCCAGCGGACCCCGGGACAGGGGGCTTATTTTGTTTTTT.

The chain has TRBV6-5 and TRBJ1-1, with 8 bases matching TRBD1. The CDR3 extends over 13 amino acids. The ends lost 5 bases at V and 5 bases at J; junction bases unmatched: 4. The V gene's germline CDR1 is MNHEY and CDR2 SVGAGI. The CDR3 sequence is CASSTTGETEAFF. CDR3 coding DNA: TGTGCCAGCAGTACGACAGGGGAGACTGAAGCTTTCTTT.

The chain links TRBV4-1 to TRBJ2-3; 7 bases align to TRBD2. J lost 6 bases, V lost 2 bases, and 8 bases had no gene match. The CDR3 runs to 15 residues. Germline V gene data show CDR1 as MGHRA and CDR2 as YSYEKL. CDR3 residues: CASSQKSGGTDTQYF. CDR3 DNA sequence: TGCGCCAGCAGCCAAAAATCGGGGGGAACCGATACGCAGTATTTT.

V is TRBV19 and J is TRBJ2-5, with 7 bases matching TRBD1. In germline, CDR1 is LNHDA, CDR2 SQIVND (reference sequence). The CDR3 extends over 14 amino acids. J gave up 10 bases and V 6 bases, and 14 bases lay outside the gene matches. CDR3 sequence reads: CASSREGASSDQYF. The CDR3 DNA follows: TGTGCCAGTAGCCGAGAGGGGGCCTCCTCGGACCAGTACTTC.

The chain carries TRBV4-3 and TRBJ2-1, with D possibly matching TRBD2 (5 bases). The V and J ends lost 7 bases and 5 bases respectively, with 15 bases between them. Germline V lookup: CDR1 LGHNA, CDR2 YSLEER. The CDR3 spans 14 residues. Here the CDR3 DNA reads TGCGCCAGCAATCGACGGGGTTCTGACAATGAGCAGTTCTTC. This translates into CASNRRGSDNEQFF.